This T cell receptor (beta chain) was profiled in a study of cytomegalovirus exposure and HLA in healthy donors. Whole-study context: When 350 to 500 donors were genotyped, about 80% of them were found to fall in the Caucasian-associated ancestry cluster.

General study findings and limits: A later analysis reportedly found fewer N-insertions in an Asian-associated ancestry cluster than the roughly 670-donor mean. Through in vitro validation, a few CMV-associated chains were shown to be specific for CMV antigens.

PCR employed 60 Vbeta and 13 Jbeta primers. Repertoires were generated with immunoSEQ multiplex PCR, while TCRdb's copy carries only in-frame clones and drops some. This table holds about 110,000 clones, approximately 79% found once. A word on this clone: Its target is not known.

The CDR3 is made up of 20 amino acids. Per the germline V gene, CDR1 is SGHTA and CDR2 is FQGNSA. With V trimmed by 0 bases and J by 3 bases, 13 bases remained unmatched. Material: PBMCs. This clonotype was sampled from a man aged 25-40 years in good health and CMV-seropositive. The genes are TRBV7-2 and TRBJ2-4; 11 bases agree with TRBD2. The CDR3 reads CASSLALWASGGRGKNIQYF. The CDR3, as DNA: TGTGCCAGCAGCTTAGCGTTATGGGCTAGCGGGGGGCGGGGCAAAAACATTCAGTACTTC.